These 31 T cell receptor beta chains originate from one sample sequenced in a study of shared clonotypes between healthy human individuals (dated by TCRdb to the early 2020s). To prepare the library, the immunoSEQ multiplex PCR assay was applied. The table comes from immuneACCESS by way of TCRdb, which keeps in-frame sequences with V and J called. Part of the clones is missing from these tables; in studies checked, under half for an unresolved V gene and the rest for unknown reasons. The sample data list 1.4 million to 1.5 million clones, and roughly 96% of these were observed just once. Over 1% of the sample is held by the ten biggest clonotypes. Sequencing was done on a sample of naive CD4+ T cells sorted from blood. The sample's cell subset or site label, in plain terms: CD45RA+ positively selected. All receptors come from a man aged 30 to 39 in good health.

This chain joins TRBV29-1 and TRBJ2-5; either TRBD1 or TRBD2 may supply D (5 bases each). Trimming took off 6 bases at V and 2 bases at J, with 16 bases between the two ends. Germline V lookup: CDR1 SQVTM, CDR2 ANQGSEA. CDR3 length: 14 amino acids. CDR3 amino acids: CSVQSGPIQETQYF. CDR3 DNA sequence: TGCAGCGTACAATCGGGACCCATACAAGAGACCCAGTACTTC.

With regard to this clone: In the same sample, other DNA sequences code for this CDR3. The chain carries TRBV30 and TRBJ2-3; perhaps TRBD1 as D (6 bases). The V and J ends lost 0 bases and 6 bases respectively, with 7 bases between them. Per the germline V gene, CDR1 is GTSNPN and CDR2 is SVGIG (reference sequence). The CDR3 covers 12 residues. CDR3 bases: TGTGCCTGGAGTGTACAGGGTGATACGCAGTATTTT. It is translated as CAWSVQGDTQYF.

This clone was seen only once. V usage is TRBV6-1 and J usage is TRBJ1-2; the D gene is possibly TRBD1 (6 bases). CDR1 and CDR2 from the germline V gene are MNHNS and SASEGT. V lost 3 bases and J 6 bases, leaving 17 bases between the germline ends. The CDR3 covers 15 residues. The CDR3 loop reads CASSEEVRGRNGYTF. CDR3 sequence (DNA): TGTGCCAGCAGTGAGGAGGTCAGGGGTCGGAATGGCTACACCTTC.

The rearrangement links TRBV19 to TRBJ1-2, with 8 bases aligning to TRBD1. Germline V gives CDR1 LNHDA, CDR2 SQIVND (reference sequence). Trimming removed 3 bases from V and 3 bases from J; junction bases left unmatched: 15. The CDR3 contains 18 residues. CDR3 loop: CASSIIRSTGAIHYGYTF. The CDR3 DNA reads as TGTGCCAGTAGTATTATACGATCGACAGGGGCCATTCACTATGGCTACACCTTC.

A note on this clone: The sample contains more than one DNA sequence encoding this CDR3. The V call is TRBV28, the J call TRBJ2-7; no clear D gene. Germline-derived CDR1 and CDR2 are MDHEN and SYDVKM. The germline V and J ends were trimmed by 3 bases and 4 bases, with 10 bases remaining between them. The CDR3 has 13 residues. DNA for the CDR3: TGTGCCAGCAGTTTGCAAGGCGCTTACGAGCAGTACTTC. It specifies CASSLQGAYEQYF.

A few counts support this clone. This chain joins TRBV5-1 and TRBJ2-3; no clear D gene. CDR3 length: 11 residues. Germline-derived CDR1 and CDR2 are SGHRS and YFSETQ. V was shortened by 6 bases and J by 6 bases, with 8 bases between the two germline ends. The CDR3: CASTLEDTQYF. The CDR3 DNA reads TGCGCCAGCACCCTGGAGGATACGCAGTATTTT. Using reference TRBV5-1 and TRBJ2-3 for the parts outside the CDR3, the full variable domain is KAGVTQTPRYLIKTRGQQVTLSCSPISGHRSVSWYQQTPGQGLQFLFEYFSETQRNKGNFPGRFSGRQFSNSRSEMNVSTLELGDSALYLCASTLEDTQYFGPGTRLTVL.

The V and J genes are TRBV28 and TRBJ1-3, with TRBD1 matching 9 bases. The J segment lost 4 bases and the V segment lost 5 bases, leaving 9 bases of the junction unmatched. The V gene's germline CDR1 is MDHEN and CDR2 SYDVKM. This CDR3 has 16 residues. CDR3 region: CASSPRDRAHGNTIYF. CDR3 bases: TGTGCCAGCAGTCCGCGGGACAGGGCGCACGGAAACACCATATATTTT.

V gene TRBV28 combines with J gene TRBJ1-4; D gene unclear. V was shortened by 5 bases and J by 6 bases, with 4 bases between the two germline ends. Germline lookup yields CDR1 MDHEN and CDR2 SYDVKM. The CDR3 extends over 11 amino acids. CDR3 DNA sequence: TGTGCCAGCAGTCGACATGAAAAACTGTTTTTT. It translates to CASSRHEKLFF.

The rearrangement joins TRBV18 to TRBJ2-3, with D possibly being TRBD1 (6 bases). V shed 0 bases and J shed 7 bases, with 14 bases lying between them. Germline lookup yields CDR1 KGHSH and CDR2 LQKENI. The CDR3 covers 15 residues. CDR3 coding DNA: TGTGCCAGCTCACCACCCGGGACACGGACTTATACGCAGTATTTT. Translated: CASSPPGTRTYTQYF.

This chain links TRBV19 with TRBJ1-5; D perhaps matches TRBD1 (6 bases). This CDR3 spans 16 amino acids. The V and J ends lost 4 bases and 7 bases respectively, with 20 bases between them. Germline CDR1 and CDR2: LNHDA and SQIVND (reference sequence). CDR3 nucleotide sequence: TGTGCCAGTAGTACCCCAAGGGGGGTGGGAGGACAGCCCCAGCATTTT. This gives the protein CASSTPRGVGGQPQHF.

V is TRBV11-3 and J is TRBJ2-1; possibly TRBD1 or TRBD2 for D (5 bases each). Looked up from germline, CDR1 is SGHNT and CDR2 is YENEEA. The CDR3 is 15 amino acids. V lost 5 bases and J lost 5, with 16 bases in between. The CDR3 loop is CASSRDVSRNNEQFF. In DNA, the CDR3 is TGTGCCAGCAGCCGGGACGTCTCTAGGAACAATGAGCAGTTCTTC.

The rearrangement uses TRBV5-4 and TRBJ2-3, with D hard to call. The CDR3 contains 15 residues. The germline gives CDR1 SGHNT, CDR2 YYREEE (reference sequence). With 5 bases removed from V and 3 bases from J, the gap between germline ends came to 16 bases. The CDR3 is CASSSGPSQTDTQYF. CDR3 DNA sequence: TGTGCCAGCAGTTCCGGACCGTCGCAAACAGATACGCAGTATTTT.

This sequence joins TRBV7-2 and TRBJ2-3; a possible D gene is TRBD1 (6 bases). Trimming removed 5 bases from V and 14 bases from J, with 17 bases in between. Germline V CDR1 and CDR2: SGHTA, FQGNSA. The CDR3 has 12 amino acids. CDR3 sequence reads: CASSQNDRFRYF. The DNA of the CDR3 is TGTGCCAGCAGCCAAAATGACAGGTTTCGGTATTTT.

The chain links TRBV4-1 to TRBJ2-1; D unresolved. The CDR3 spans 16 residues. V was trimmed by 0 bases and J by 8 bases, leaving 17 bases between them. Germline V CDR1 and CDR2: MGHRA, YSYEKL. CDR3 in DNA: TGCGCCAGCAGCCAAGATCGAGGCGCAGCTACAGATGAGCAGTTCTTC. Encoded protein: CASSQDRGAATDEQFF.

V and J are TRBV28 and TRBJ1-1; D is perhaps TRBD1 (6 bases). V was pared by 1 base and J by 1 base, with 7 bases between. This CDR3 region has 14 residues. Germline V lookup: CDR1 MDHEN, CDR2 SYDVKM. The CDR3 DNA reads as TGTGCCAGCAGTTTATTGGGACAGAACACTGAAGCTTTCTTT. It translates to CASSLLGQNTEAFF. Supplemented by reference TRBV28 and TRBJ1-1, the full variable domain reads DVKVTQSSRYLVKRTGEKVFLECVQDMDHENMFWYRQDPGLGLRLIYFSYDVKMKEKGDIPEGYSVSREKKERFSLILESASTNQTSMYLCASSLLGQNTEAFFGQGTRLTVV.

The genes are TRBV19 and TRBJ1-1; D unresolved. Trimming took off 5 bases at V and 1 base at J, with 14 bases between the two ends. Germline V gene data show CDR1 as LNHDA and CDR2 as SQIVND (reference sequence). CDR3 length: 15 amino acids. The CDR3: CASSPTPKKNTEAFF. The CDR3 DNA follows: TGTGCCAGTAGTCCCACTCCTAAAAAGAACACTGAAGCTTTCTTT.

The rearrangement links TRBV6-6 to TRBJ2-5, with D possibly matching TRBD1 (5 bases). Trimming pared 7 bases from V and 2 bases from J, leaving 14 bases between. The CDR3 extends over 14 amino acids. Germline V gene data show CDR1 as MNHNY and CDR2 as SVGAGI (reference sequence). The CDR3 DNA is TGTGCCAGCAACCACAAAAAGGGGCAAGAGACCCAGTACTTC. This translates into CASNHKKGQETQYF.

This clone has a single count. This sequence joins TRBV5-8 and TRBJ1-3; D call uncertain. The V end was cut by 5 bases, the J end by 0 bases, with 15 bases between. Germline CDR1 and CDR2: SGHTS and YDEGEE. The CDR3 is 16 residues long. The CDR3: CASRGSPSFSGNTIYF. The CDR3 bases are TGTGCCAGCAGGGGGTCGCCTTCCTTCTCTGGAAACACCATATATTTT.

The genes are TRBV11-2 and TRBJ1-5, with TRBD1 as a possible D gene (5 bases). The CDR3 is 14 amino acids. Per germline, CDR1 SGHAT and CDR2 FQNNGV. The V end lost 3 bases, the J end lost 1 base, and 7 bases lay between the germline ends. CDR3 loop: CASSFDSSNQPQHF. In DNA, the CDR3 is TGTGCCAGCAGCTTCGACAGCAGCAATCAGCCCCAGCATTTT. The variable domain in full, with the rest retrieved from reference TRBV11-2 and TRBJ1-5, is EAGVAQSPRYKIIEKRQSVAFWCNPISGHATLYWYQQILGQGPKLLIQFQNNGVVDDSQLPKDRFSAERLKGVDSTLKIQPAKLEDSAVYLCASSFDSSNQPQHFGDGTRLSIL.

This chain connects TRBV5-1 to TRBJ2-3; D gene uncertain. The CDR3 runs 14 residues. The germline CDR1 and CDR2 sequences are SGHRS and YFSETQ. Trimming pared 1 base from V and 2 bases from J, leaving 8 bases between. The CDR3 loop reads CASSLSRVTDTQYF. CDR3 DNA sequence: TGCGCCAGCAGCTTGTCGCGAGTCACAGATACGCAGTATTTT.

This clone has only one observation. The chain links TRBV5-1 to TRBJ1-1; 7 nucleotides align to TRBD1. V shed 3 bases and J 4 bases; nucleotides not matched to a gene: 9. Germline-derived CDR1 and CDR2 are SGHRS and YFSETQ. The CDR3 runs to 15 residues. DNA of the CDR3: TGCGCCAGCAGCTGGGGACAGACGGGGGTCACTGAAGCTTTCTTT. Its translation is CASSWGQTGVTEAFF. The full variable domain, in which reference TRBV5-1 and TRBJ1-1 provide the parts outside the CDR3, is KAGVTQTPRYLIKTRGQQVTLSCSPISGHRSVSWYQQTPGQGLQFLFEYFSETQRNKGNFPGRFSGRQFSNSRSEMNVSTLELGDSALYLCASSWGQTGVTEAFFGQGTRLTVV.

The genes are TRBV7-6 and TRBJ1-1; no clear D gene. V was clipped by 0 bases and J by 3 bases, with 8 bases between them. The CDR3 is made up of 14 amino acids. Germline CDR1 is SGHVS and CDR2 is FNYEAQ. The CDR3 DNA follows: TGTGCCAGCAGCTTAGCAGGGCTCGACACTGAAGCTTTCTTT. This sequence encodes CASSLAGLDTEAFF.

The chain links TRBV19 to TRBJ2-1; 9 bases line up with TRBD2. Germline V gene data show CDR1 as LNHDA and CDR2 as SQIVND (reference sequence). The CDR3 is 14 residues long. The J segment lost 9 bases and the V segment lost 9 bases, leaving 12 bases of the junction unmatched. Here the CDR3 DNA reads TGTGCCAGCAACCCGGGACTAGCAGCGAGTGAGCAGTTCTTC. Encoded protein: CASNPGLAASEQFF. The full variable domain, in which reference TRBV19 and TRBJ2-1 provide the parts outside the CDR3, is DGGITQSPKYLFRKEGQNVTLSCEQNLNHDAMYWYRQDPGQGLRLIYYSQIVNDFQKGDIAEGYSVSREKKESFPLTVTSAQKNPTAFYLCASNPGLAASEQFFGPGTRLTVL.

The chain links TRBV6-6 to TRBJ1-4; 8 positions match TRBD1. Germline loops: CDR1 MNHNY, CDR2 SVGAGI (reference sequence). J was trimmed by 7 bases and V by 7 bases; bases with no gene match: 11. This CDR3 has 15 residues. In nucleotides, the CDR3 is TGTGCCAGCACCAGATCCGGGACAGGTATTGAAAAACTGTTTTTT. Translating gives CASTRSGTGIEKLFF.

This clone was observed once. The V call is TRBV11-2, the J call TRBJ1-5; tentatively, D is TRBD1 (6 bases). This CDR3 region has 14 residues. Trimming removed 5 bases from V and 5 bases from J, with 13 bases in between. CDR1 and CDR2 (germline): SGHAT, FQNNGV. As DNA, the CDR3 is TGTGCCAGCAGCGGGGGGGCCAAGGATCAGCCCCAGCATTTT. Translation gives CASSGGAKDQPQHF.

This clone appeared a single time. V is TRBV15 and J is TRBJ1-4; D unresolved. Germline CDR1 reads LNHNV; CDR2 reads YYDKDF (reference sequence). Trimming took 1 base from V and 8 from J, leaving 8 bases between them. The CDR3 is 13 amino acids. CDR3 loop: CATSRANGEKLFF. The CDR3 nucleotides read TGTGCCACCAGCAGAGCAAACGGGGAAAAACTGTTTTTT.

This chain connects TRBV19 to TRBJ2-1; D remains unclear. The CDR3 loop spans 9 amino acids. Germline-derived CDR1 and CDR2 are LNHDA and SQIVND (reference sequence). Here the CDR3 reads CAAGHEQFF. The DNA for the CDR3 is TGTGCTGCAGGCCATGAGCAGTTCTTC. The full variable domain, with the rest looked up from reference TRBV19 and TRBJ2-1, is DGGITQSPKYLFRKEGQNVTLSCEQNLNHDAMYWYRQDPGQGLRLIYYSQIVNDFQKGDIAEGYSVSREKKESFPLTVTSAQKNPTAFYLCAAGHEQFFGPGTRLTVL.

The chain recombines TRBV4-1 with TRBJ1-2; D is perhaps TRBD1 (6 bases). The CDR3 is 15 residues long. Trimming removed 1 base at V and 4 bases at J, with 13 bases between. CDR1 and CDR2 from the germline V gene are MGHRA and YSYEKL. The CDR3 here is CASSQASRGFYGYTF. CDR3 DNA: TGCGCCAGCAGCCAAGCGTCCAGGGGATTCTATGGCTACACCTTC.

J is TRBJ2-7 and V is TRBV6-1, with D unresolved. The V and J ends lost 1 base and 2 bases respectively, with 6 bases between them. Germline CDR1 MNHNS, CDR2 SASEGT. This CDR3 contains 13 residues. This CDR3 reads CASSEVQAYEQYF. CDR3 sequence (DNA): TGTGCCAGCAGTGAAGTGCAGGCCTACGAGCAGTACTTC.

A remark on this clone: This CDR3 is also generated by other DNA sequences in the sample. In DNA form, the CDR3 reads TGTGCCACCAGCAGAGGGACTAGCGGGAGTTACGAGCAGTACTTC. Its translation: CATSRGTSGSYEQYF. This chain joins TRBV15 and TRBJ2-7; 13 nucleotides line up with TRBD2. The CDR3 sequence is 15 residues long. CDR1 and CDR2 from the germline V gene are LNHNV and YYDKDF (reference sequence). J lost 4 bases, V lost 1 base, and 1 base had no gene match.

The CDR3 bases are TGTGCCAGCTCAACAATCGATAACTCTGGAAACACCATATATTTT. Residues: CASSTIDNSGNTIYF. The chain joins TRBV18 to TRBJ1-3; D unresolved. Germline V gene lookup returns CDR1 KGHSH and CDR2 LQKENI. This CDR3 region has 15 residues. Trimming removed 5 bases from V and 0 bases from J, with 11 bases in between.